What follows are 23 T cell receptor beta chains derived from one specimen sequenced in a study of cytomegalovirus exposure and HLA in healthy donors. With 60 Vbeta and 13 Jbeta primers, the PCR was carried out. TCRdb's copy holds only in-frame clones and misses some; the assay was immunoSEQ multiplex PCR. The data show 130,000 to 150,000 clones, 70% to 80% seen once. Sequencing was carried out using PBMCs. All receptors come from a male donor in good health and CMV-seronegative.

The rearrangement links TRBV4-3 to TRBJ2-1; tentative D call: TRBD1 (7 bases). The V gene lost 0 bases and the J gene lost 3 bases, with 21 bases spanning the gap. From germline, CDR1 is LGHNA and CDR2 YSLEER. The CDR3 is made up of 19 amino acids. CDR3: CASSQEVFDRRGLYNEQFF. As DNA, the CDR3 is TGCGCCAGCAGCCAAGAAGTATTCGATAGGAGGGGGCTCTACAATGAGCAGTTCTTC.

Only a few counts were recorded for this clone. The chain couples TRBV2 to TRBJ1-4; 8 bases map to TRBD1. V shed 7 bases, J shed 10 bases, and the junction held 11 bases outside the gene matches. CDR1 and CDR2 (germline): SNHLY, FYNNEI. The CDR3 totals 14 residues. CDR3 nucleotides: TGTGCCAGCACCCTGACAGGGGTTATTAGAAAACTGTTTTTT. This sequence encodes CASTLTGVIRKLFF.

J is TRBJ1-5 and V is TRBV19, with 10 bases matching TRBD1. The J segment lost 5 bases and the V segment lost 4 bases, leaving 8 bases of the junction unmatched. CDR3 length: 16 residues. Germline V CDR1 and CDR2: LNHDA, SQIVND (reference sequence). The CDR3 region is CASSTIPGQGHQPQHF. The CDR3 DNA is TGTGCCAGTAGTACTATCCCGGGACAGGGGCATCAGCCCCAGCATTTT.

The rearrangement uses TRBV11-2 and TRBJ2-7; TRBD1 matches at 11 bases. J was trimmed by 5 bases and V by 3 bases; bases with no gene match: 12. CDR3 length equals 17 residues. Germline V lookup: CDR1 SGHAT, CDR2 FQNNGV. DNA of the CDR3: TGTGCCAGCAGCTTTAGGCCACCGGGACAGGGGGACGACGAGCAGTACTTC. Translated: CASSFRPPGQGDDEQYF.

The J gene is TRBJ2-5, the V gene TRBV29-1, with D possibly TRBD2 on 5 matching bases. V was trimmed by 7 bases and J by 5 bases, leaving 8 bases between them. CDR1 SQVTM and CDR2 ANQGSEA come from the germline V gene. The CDR3 spans 10 residues. CDR3 sequence (DNA): TGCAGCGCCCGAGGGGAGACCCAGTACTTC. Its translation is CSARGETQYF.

The chain recombines TRBV7-3 with TRBJ2-2, with 8 positions matching TRBD1. Germline V lookup: CDR1 SGHTA, CDR2 FQGTGA. CDR3 length equals 16 residues. The V and J ends lost 2 bases and 2 bases, in that order; junction bases with no gene match: 4. Written as DNA, the CDR3 is TGTGCCAGCAGCTTACTAGACAGGGGTAACACCGGGGAGCTGTTTTTT. Its protein product is CASSLLDRGNTGELFF. The full variable domain, rest sourced from reference TRBV7-3 and TRBJ2-2, is GAGVSQTPSNKVTEKGKYVELRCDPISGHTALYWYRQSLGQGPEFLIYFQGTGAADDSGLPNDRFFAVRPEGSVSTLKIQRTERGDSAVYLCASSLLDRGNTGELFFGEGSRLTVL.

V is TRBV7-2 and J is TRBJ1-2; D call uncertain. This CDR3 has 13 residues. CDR1 and CDR2 from the germline V gene are SGHTA and FQGNSA. The ends were cut back, 1 base at V and 2 bases at J, with 5 bases in the middle. CDR3 nucleotide sequence: TGTGCCAGCAGCTTAGTACAGAACTATGGCTACACCTTC. Its translation: CASSLVQNYGYTF.

The chain joins TRBV10-3 to TRBJ1-1; D might be TRBD1 (5 bases). Germline assignment: CDR1 ENHRY and CDR2 SYGVKD. This CDR3 comprises 14 residues. V lost 6 bases, J lost 6 bases, and 17 bases lay in between. The CDR3 region is CAISGVRGRAEAFF. CDR3 sequence (DNA): TGTGCCATCAGCGGTGTTCGGGGGAGGGCTGAAGCTTTCTTT.

In its sample, this clone was seen once. The rearrangement links TRBV28 to TRBJ2-7; no reliable D call. Germline V CDR1 and CDR2: MDHEN, SYDVKM. This CDR3 has 14 amino acids. Trimming removed 1 base from V and 4 bases from J, with 11 bases in between. The CDR3 DNA reads as TGTGCCAGCAGTTTATCTATCCCCCCGTACGAGCAGTACTTC. Translated: CASSLSIPPYEQYF.

This clone came up a few times. The V gene is TRBV7-8, the J gene TRBJ1-4; TRBD1 is a possible D gene (6 bases). This CDR3 region has 14 residues. V gave up 4 bases and J gave up 8 bases, with 14 bases separating them. CDR1 and CDR2 from the germline V gene are SGHVS and FQNEAQ. The CDR3: CASSSTGLGEKLFF. The CDR3 nucleotides are TGTGCCAGCAGCTCCACAGGGCTTGGGGAAAAACTGTTTTTT.

DNA for the CDR3: TGTGCCAGCAGTTACTCAGGGGCCCTAGTTACAGATACGCAGTATTTT. It is translated as CASSYSGALVTDTQYF. The V and J genes are TRBV6-5 and TRBJ2-3; D might be TRBD1 (5 bases). This CDR3 is built from 16 residues. V shed 0 bases and J shed 3 bases, with 13 bases lying between them. In germline, CDR1 is MNHEY, CDR2 SVGAGI.

The chain employs TRBV29-1 and TRBJ2-7; 10 bases agree with TRBD1. V lost 7 bases, J lost 3 bases, and 3 bases stayed unmatched. This CDR3 comprises 12 residues. Germline lookup yields CDR1 SQVTM and CDR2 ANQGSEA. CDR3 sequence reads: CSGGQGDYEQYF. CDR3 DNA sequence: TGCAGCGGAGGACAGGGGGACTACGAGCAGTACTTC.

J is TRBJ1-5 and V is TRBV4-1, with 7 nucleotides matching TRBD1. Trimming took 1 base from V and 4 from J; bases not matched to a gene: 7. Germline V CDR1 and CDR2: MGHRA, YSYEKL. The CDR3 extends over 16 amino acids. The CDR3 coding sequence is TGCGCCAGCAGCCAAGCCGAAGGGGACAGTAATCAGCCCCAGCATTTT. It yields the protein CASSQAEGDSNQPQHF.

The chain is built from TRBV5-1 and TRBJ1-1, with D unresolved. Trimming cost V 1 base and J 4 bases, with 11 bases left between them. Germline CDR1 SGHRS, CDR2 YFSETQ. CDR3 size: 14 residues. CDR3 sequence: CASSLLDEGTEAFF. The DNA for the CDR3 is TGCGCCAGCAGCTTGCTGGATGAGGGCACTGAAGCTTTCTTT.

The V call is TRBV5-1, the J call TRBJ2-5; D gene uncertain. The DNA matches TRBJ2-7 better at its end, which makes the J call doubtful. The CDR3 is 13 residues long. CDR1 and CDR2 (germline): SGHRS, YFSETQ. CDR3 nucleotides: TGCGCCAGCAGCTTGGAACAGATACACGAGCAGTACTTC. It encodes CASSLEQIHEQYF.

The V gene is TRBV19, the J gene TRBJ1-2; TRBD1 matches at 7 bases. Germline CDR1 is LNHDA and CDR2 is SQIVND (reference sequence). Trimming removed 1 base from V and 4 bases from J; junction bases left unmatched: 6. The CDR3 extends over 15 amino acids. The CDR3 spells CASSIAGQIFYGYTF. DNA of the CDR3: TGTGCCAGTAGTATAGCGGGACAGATCTTCTATGGCTACACCTTC.

The CDR3 here is CATGTGKGWTEAFF. CDR3 nucleotide sequence: TGTGCCACTGGGACAGGCAAAGGGTGGACTGAAGCTTTCTTT. The chain combines TRBV6-1 with TRBJ1-1; the match to TRBD1 covers 8 bases. This CDR3 spans 14 amino acids. The germline V gene encodes CDR1 MNHNS and CDR2 SASEGT. J gave up 5 bases and V 10 bases, and 12 bases lay outside the gene matches.

The chain recombines TRBV7-9 with TRBJ2-1; 9 nucleotides match TRBD1. Germline V gene lookup returns CDR1 SEHNR and CDR2 FQNEAQ (reference sequence). The CDR3 is 15 amino acids. J gave up 4 bases and V 4 bases, and 5 bases lay outside the gene matches. The CDR3 DNA reads TGTGCCAGCAGCTCCCGGGACAGGGCTTACAATGAGCAGTTCTTC. It yields the protein CASSSRDRAYNEQFF.

Of note for this clone: One end of the junction fails to match germline, which may point to a read error. J is TRBJ1-2 and V is TRBV7-9; TRBD1 agrees at 9 bases. Germline loops: CDR1 SEHNR, CDR2 FQNEAQ (reference sequence). The length of the CDR3 is 14 residues. CDR3 nucleotides: TGTTCCAGCAGAGGACAGGGGAACCTCTATGGCTACACCTTC. It translates to CSSRGQGNLYGYTF.

V is TRBV15 and J is TRBJ2-1, with TRBD1 identical over 8 bases. V was pared by 5 bases and J by 4 bases, with 13 bases of the junction left unmatched. Germline CDR1 and CDR2: LNHNV and YYDKDF (reference sequence). There are 17 residues in the CDR3. DNA of the CDR3: TGTGCCACCAGCCGTAAACCTCAGGGGGCAGGATACAATGAGCAGTTCTTC. Residues: CATSRKPQGAGYNEQFF.

The chain joins TRBV9 to TRBJ2-3; TRBD2 matches 10 bases. This CDR3 spans 16 amino acids. The germline V gene encodes CDR1 SGDLS and CDR2 YYNGEE. V dropped 4 bases and J dropped 5; count of bases not matched to a gene: 10. CDR3 coding DNA: TGTGCCAGCAGCCCTCTCGAGCGGGGGGGCAGAGATACGCAGTATTTT. Translation: CASSPLERGGRDTQYF.

In this sample, this clone turned up once. The chain couples TRBV10-3 to TRBJ1-6; TRBD1 matches at 7 bases. CDR3 length: 12 amino acids. Germline V gene sequence: CDR1 ENHRY, CDR2 SYGVKD. The V segment lost 11 bases and the J segment 7 bases; nucleotides outside the gene matches: 5. CDR3 region: CASGTVNSPLHF. The DNA for the CDR3 is TGTGCCTCGGGGACAGTGAATTCACCCCTCCACTTT.

This clone was counted a few times. The chain employs TRBV13 and TRBJ2-3, with 9 bases lining up with TRBD1. Trimming took 0 bases from V and 5 from J; bases not matched to a gene: 9. Germline CDR1 and CDR2: PRHDT and FYEKMQ (reference sequence). The CDR3 is made up of 17 amino acids. CDR3 sequence: CASSLGAGTGMRDTQYF. CDR3 nucleotides: TGTGCCAGCAGCTTAGGGGCGGGGACAGGGATGAGAGATACGCAGTATTTT.